This TCR beta chain was found in a study of T cell responses to AZD1222 COVID-19 vaccine. Study-level results: Repertoires were sampled only after the peak T cell response.

Measured with immunoSEQ multiplex PCR; TCRdb has only the in-frame clones, and not every one. The data hold around 120,000 clones, with 84% observed a single time. The V gene lost 4 bases and the J gene lost 7 bases, with 16 bases spanning the gap. CDR1 is SGHTA and CDR2 is FQGNSA in the germline V gene. The CDR3 is 14 residues long. Points on this clone: Its antigen remains unknown.

Material: peripheral blood, obtained 28 days after the second AZD1222 dose. This sequence was found in an adult who received the AZD1222 COVID-19 vaccine. The rearrangement links TRBV7-2 to TRBJ2-5, with D possibly being TRBD1 (6 bases). DNA of the CDR3: TGTGCCAGCAGCTCGGCAGGGGAGTTGGTGACCCAGTACTTC. Translated: CASSSAGELVTQYF.